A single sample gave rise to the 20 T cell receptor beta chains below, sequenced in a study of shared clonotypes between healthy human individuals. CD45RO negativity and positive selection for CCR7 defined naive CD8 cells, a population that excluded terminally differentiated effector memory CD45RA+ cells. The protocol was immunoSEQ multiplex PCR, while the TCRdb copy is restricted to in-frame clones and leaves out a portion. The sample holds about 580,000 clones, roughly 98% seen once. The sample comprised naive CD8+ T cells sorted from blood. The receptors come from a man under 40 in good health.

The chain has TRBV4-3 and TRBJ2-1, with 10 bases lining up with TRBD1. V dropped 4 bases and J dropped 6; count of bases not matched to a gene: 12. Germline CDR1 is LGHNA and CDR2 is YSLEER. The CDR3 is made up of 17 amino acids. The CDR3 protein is CASSRRLGQGIRNEQFF. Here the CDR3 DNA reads TGCGCCAGCAGCCGACGTTTGGGACAGGGGATCCGCAATGAGCAGTTCTTC.

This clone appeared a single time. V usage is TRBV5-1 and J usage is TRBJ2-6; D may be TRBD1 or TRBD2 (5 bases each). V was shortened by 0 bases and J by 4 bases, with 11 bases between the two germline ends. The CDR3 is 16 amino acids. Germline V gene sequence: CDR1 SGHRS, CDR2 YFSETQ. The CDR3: CASSLAMGTGANVLTF. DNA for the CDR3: TGCGCCAGCAGCTTGGCTATGGGGACGGGGGCCAACGTCCTGACTTTC.

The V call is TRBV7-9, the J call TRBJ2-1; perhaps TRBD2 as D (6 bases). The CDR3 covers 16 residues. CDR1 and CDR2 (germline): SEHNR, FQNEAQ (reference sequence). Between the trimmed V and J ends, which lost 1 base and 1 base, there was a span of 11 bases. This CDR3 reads CASSLGLRGSYNEQFF. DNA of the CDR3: TGTGCCAGCAGCTTAGGGCTGCGGGGTTCCTACAATGAGCAGTTCTTC.

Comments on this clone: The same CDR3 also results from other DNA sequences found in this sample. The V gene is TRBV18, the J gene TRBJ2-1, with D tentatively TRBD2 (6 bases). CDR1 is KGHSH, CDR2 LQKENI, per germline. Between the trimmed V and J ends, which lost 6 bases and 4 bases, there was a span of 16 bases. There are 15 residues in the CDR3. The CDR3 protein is CASSPTGDGYNEQFF. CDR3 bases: TGTGCCAGCTCCCCAACGGGAGACGGGTACAATGAGCAGTTCTTC.

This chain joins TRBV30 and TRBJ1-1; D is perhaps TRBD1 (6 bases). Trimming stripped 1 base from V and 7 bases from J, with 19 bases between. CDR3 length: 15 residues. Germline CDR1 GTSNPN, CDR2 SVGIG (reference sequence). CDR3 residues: CAWSDYRAVRNEAFF. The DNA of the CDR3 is TGTGCCTGGAGTGACTACAGGGCGGTAAGAAATGAAGCTTTCTTT.

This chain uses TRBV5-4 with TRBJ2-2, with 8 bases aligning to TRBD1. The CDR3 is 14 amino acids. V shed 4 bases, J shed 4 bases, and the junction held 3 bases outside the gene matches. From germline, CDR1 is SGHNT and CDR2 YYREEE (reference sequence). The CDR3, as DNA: TGTGCCAGCAGCCGACAGGGGCCCACCGGGGAGCTGTTTTTT. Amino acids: CASSRQGPTGELFF.

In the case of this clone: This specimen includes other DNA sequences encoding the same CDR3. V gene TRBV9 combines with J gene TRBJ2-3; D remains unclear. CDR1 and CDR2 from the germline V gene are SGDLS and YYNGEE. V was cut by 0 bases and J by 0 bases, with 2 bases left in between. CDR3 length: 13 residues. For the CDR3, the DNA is TGTGCCAGCAGCGTAGGTAGCACAGATACGCAGTATTTT. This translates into CASSVGSTDTQYF. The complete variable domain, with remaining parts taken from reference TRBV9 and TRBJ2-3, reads DSGVTQTPKHLITATGQRVTLRCSPRSGDLSVYWYQQSLDQGLQFLIQYYNGEERAKGNILERFSAQQFPDLHSELNLSSLELGDSALYFCASSVGSTDTQYFGPGTRLTVL.

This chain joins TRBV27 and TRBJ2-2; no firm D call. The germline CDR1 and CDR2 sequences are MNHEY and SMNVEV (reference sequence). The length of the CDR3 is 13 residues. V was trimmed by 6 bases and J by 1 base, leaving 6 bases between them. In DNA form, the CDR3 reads TGTGCCAGCAGCGACTGGAACACCGGGGAGCTGTTTTTT. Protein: CASSDWNTGELFF.

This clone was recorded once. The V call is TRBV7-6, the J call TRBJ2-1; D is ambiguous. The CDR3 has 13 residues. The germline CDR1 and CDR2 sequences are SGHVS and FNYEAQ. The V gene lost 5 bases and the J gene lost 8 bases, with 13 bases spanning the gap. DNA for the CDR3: TGTGCCAGCAGCCCCAGCCGGCCCCATGAGCAGTTCTTC. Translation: CASSPSRPHEQFF.

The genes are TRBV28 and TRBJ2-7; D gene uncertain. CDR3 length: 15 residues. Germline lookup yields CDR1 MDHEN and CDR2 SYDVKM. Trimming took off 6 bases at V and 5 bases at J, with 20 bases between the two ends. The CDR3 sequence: CASSLRYGQYDEQYF. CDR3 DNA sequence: TGTGCCAGCAGCTTGCGTTATGGGCAGTATGACGAGCAGTACTTC. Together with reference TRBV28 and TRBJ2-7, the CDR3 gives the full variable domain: DVKVTQSSRYLVKRTGEKVFLECVQDMDHENMFWYRQDPGLGLRLIYFSYDVKMKEKGDIPEGYSVSREKKERFSLILESASTNQTSMYLCASSLRYGQYDEQYFGPGTRLTVT.

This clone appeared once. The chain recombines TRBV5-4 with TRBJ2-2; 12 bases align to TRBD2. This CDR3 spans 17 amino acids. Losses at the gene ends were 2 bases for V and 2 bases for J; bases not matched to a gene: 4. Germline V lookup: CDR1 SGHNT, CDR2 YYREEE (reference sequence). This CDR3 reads CASSFRLAGVNTGELFF. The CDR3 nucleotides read TGTGCCAGCAGCTTTAGACTAGCGGGAGTCAACACCGGGGAGCTGTTTTTT. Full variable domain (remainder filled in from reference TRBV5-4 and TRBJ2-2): ETGVTQSPTHLIKTRGQQVTLRCSSQSGHNTVSWYQQALGQGPQFIFQYYREEENGRGNFPPRFSGLQFPNYSSELNVNALELDDSALYLCASSFRLAGVNTGELFFGEGSRLTVL.

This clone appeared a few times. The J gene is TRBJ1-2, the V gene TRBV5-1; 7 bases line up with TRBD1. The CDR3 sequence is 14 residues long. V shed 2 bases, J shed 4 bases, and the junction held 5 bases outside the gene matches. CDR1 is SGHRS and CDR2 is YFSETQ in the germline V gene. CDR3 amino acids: CASSLEGAAYGYTF. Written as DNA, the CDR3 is TGCGCCAGCAGCTTAGAGGGGGCGGCCTATGGCTACACCTTC.

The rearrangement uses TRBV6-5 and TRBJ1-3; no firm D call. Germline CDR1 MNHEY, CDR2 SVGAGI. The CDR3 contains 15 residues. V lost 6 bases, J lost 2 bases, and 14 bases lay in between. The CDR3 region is CASSPPAHPGNTIYF. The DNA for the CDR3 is TGTGCCAGCAGCCCCCCCGCGCATCCTGGAAACACCATATATTTT.

CDR3 nucleotide sequence: TGCGCCAGCAGGCTCGCGGGGAACACCTTC. Amino acids: CASRLAGNTF. The J gene is TRBJ1-2, the V gene TRBV23-1, with D uncertain. TRBV23-1 is placed among ORFs of uncertain function. The V end was cut by 6 bases, the J end by 12 bases, with 11 bases between. This CDR3 is 10 amino acids long.

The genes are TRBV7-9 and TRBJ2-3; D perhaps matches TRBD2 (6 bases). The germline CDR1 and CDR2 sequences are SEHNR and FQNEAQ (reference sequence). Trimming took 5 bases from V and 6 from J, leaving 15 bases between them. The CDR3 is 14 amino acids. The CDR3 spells CASSPGTDPDTQYF. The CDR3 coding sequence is TGTGCCAGCAGCCCAGGGACTGACCCCGATACGCAGTATTTT.

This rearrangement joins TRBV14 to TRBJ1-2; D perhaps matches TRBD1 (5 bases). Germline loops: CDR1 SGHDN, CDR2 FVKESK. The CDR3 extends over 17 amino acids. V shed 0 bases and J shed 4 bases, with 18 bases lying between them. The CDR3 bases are TGTGCCAGCAGCCAAGATGAGCAGTGGGACCGATCCTATGGCTACACCTTC. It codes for CASSQDEQWDRSYGYTF.

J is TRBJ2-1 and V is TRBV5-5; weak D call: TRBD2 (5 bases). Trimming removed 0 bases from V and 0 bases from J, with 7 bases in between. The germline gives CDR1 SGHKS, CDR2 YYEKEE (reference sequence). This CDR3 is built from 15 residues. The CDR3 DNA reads TGTGCCAGCAGCTTGGAGCGGAGCTCCTACAATGAGCAGTTCTTC. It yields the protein CASSLERSSYNEQFF.

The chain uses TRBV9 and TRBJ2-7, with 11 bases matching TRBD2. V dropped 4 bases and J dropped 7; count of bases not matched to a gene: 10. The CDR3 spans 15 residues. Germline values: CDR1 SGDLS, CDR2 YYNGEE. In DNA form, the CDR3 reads TGTGCCAGCAGCTCTAGCGGGAGGCCCTCAGAGGAGCAGTACTTC. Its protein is CASSSSGRPSEEQYF.

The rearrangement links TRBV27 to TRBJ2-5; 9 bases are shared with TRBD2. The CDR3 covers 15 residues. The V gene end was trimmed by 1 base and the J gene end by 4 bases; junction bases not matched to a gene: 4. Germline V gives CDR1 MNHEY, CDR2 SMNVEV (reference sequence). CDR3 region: CASSLWTSARETQYF. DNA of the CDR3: TGTGCCAGCAGTTTATGGACTAGCGCGAGAGAGACCCAGTACTTC.

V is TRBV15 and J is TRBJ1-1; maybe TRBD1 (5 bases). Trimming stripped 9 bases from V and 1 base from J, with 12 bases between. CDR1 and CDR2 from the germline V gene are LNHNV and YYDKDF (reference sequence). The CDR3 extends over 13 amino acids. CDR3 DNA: TGTGCCACGGCCCAGGGCCCGAACACTGAAGCTTTCTTT. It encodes CATAQGPNTEAFF.